Given below is one TCR beta chain in context. Its target is not known. Each donor gave one heparinised blood draw averaging approximately 100 mL. V was trimmed by 1 base and J by 4 bases, leaving 14 bases between them. This CDR3 comprises 16 residues. Germline assignment: CDR1 GTSNPN and CDR2 SVGIG (reference sequence). Reverse transcribing all isolated RNA meant expressed TCRB transcripts were sequenced. The method was immunoSEQ multiplex PCR; TCRdb's version includes in-frame clones alone and lacks a portion of them. The table lists roughly 300,000 clones, about 15% of them singletons, with approximately 7% in the top ten. This record belongs to a study of beta chain features in type 1 diabetes. General study points: Shortening that was moderate but significant affected the TCRB CDR3s of Type 1 diabetes patients in all four CD4+ subsets. When VDJ junctions were examined, type 1 diabetes patients showed fewer insertions and more deletions. The naive, central memory and Treg TCRB repertoires showed an apparent similarity that was greater among patients than among healthy donors.

The clonotype was recovered from a man aged 25-45 years in good health. Material: central memory CD4+ T cells from blood. The chain carries TRBV30 and TRBJ2-6; D might be TRBD1 (5 bases). The CDR3 DNA follows: TGTGCCTGGAGTGACAGGCAGTTTTCGGGGGCCAACGTCCTGACTTTC. Its translation is CAWSDRQFSGANVLTF.